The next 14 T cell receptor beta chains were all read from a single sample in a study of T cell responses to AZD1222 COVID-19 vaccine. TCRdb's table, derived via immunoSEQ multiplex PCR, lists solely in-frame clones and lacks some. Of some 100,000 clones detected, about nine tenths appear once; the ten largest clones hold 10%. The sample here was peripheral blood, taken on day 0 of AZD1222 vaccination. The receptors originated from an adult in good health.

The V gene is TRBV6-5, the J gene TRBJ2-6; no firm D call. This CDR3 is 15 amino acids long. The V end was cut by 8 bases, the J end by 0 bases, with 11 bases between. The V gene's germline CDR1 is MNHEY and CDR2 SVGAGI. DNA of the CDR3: TGTGCCAGCCTCCCCCAGGCCTCTGGGGCCAACGTCCTGACTTTC. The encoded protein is CASLPQASGANVLTF.

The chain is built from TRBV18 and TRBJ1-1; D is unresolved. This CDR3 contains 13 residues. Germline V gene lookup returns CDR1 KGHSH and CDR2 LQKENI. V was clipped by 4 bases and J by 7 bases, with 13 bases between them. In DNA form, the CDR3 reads TGTGCCAGCTCACTATTCCCGGAGCGTGAAGCTTTCTTT. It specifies CASSLFPEREAFF. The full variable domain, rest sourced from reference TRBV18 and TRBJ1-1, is NAGVMQNPRHLVRRRGQEARLRCSPMKGHSHVYWYRQLPEEGLKFMVYLQKENIIDESGMPKERFSAEFPKEGPSILRIQQVVRGDSAAYFCASSLFPEREAFFGQGTRLTVV.

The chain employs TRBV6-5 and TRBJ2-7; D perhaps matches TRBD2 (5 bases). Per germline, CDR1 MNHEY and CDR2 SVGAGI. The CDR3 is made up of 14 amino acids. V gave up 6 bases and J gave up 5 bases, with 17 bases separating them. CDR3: CASREDLRAHEQYF. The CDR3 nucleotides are TGTGCCAGCAGGGAGGATTTGCGGGCCCACGAGCAGTACTTC.

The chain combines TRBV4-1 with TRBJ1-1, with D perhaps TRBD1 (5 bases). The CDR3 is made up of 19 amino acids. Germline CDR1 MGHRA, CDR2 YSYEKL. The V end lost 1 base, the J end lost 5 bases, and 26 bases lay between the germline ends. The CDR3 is CASSQGVNRGWVEGTEAFF. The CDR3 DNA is TGCGCCAGCAGCCAAGGGGTTAATCGGGGCTGGGTGGAGGGAACTGAAGCTTTCTTT.

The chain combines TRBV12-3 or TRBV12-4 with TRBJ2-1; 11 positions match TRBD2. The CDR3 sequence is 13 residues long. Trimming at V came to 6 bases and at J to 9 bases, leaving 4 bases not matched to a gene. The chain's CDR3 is CASRLAGDIEQFF. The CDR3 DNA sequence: TGTGCCAGCAGACTAGCGGGAGACATTGAGCAGTTCTTC.

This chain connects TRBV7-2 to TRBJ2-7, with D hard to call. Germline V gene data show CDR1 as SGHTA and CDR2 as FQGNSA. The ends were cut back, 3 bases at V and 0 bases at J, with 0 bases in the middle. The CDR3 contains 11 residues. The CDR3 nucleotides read TGTGCCAGCAGCTTCTCCTACGAGCAGTACTTC. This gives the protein CASSFSYEQYF.

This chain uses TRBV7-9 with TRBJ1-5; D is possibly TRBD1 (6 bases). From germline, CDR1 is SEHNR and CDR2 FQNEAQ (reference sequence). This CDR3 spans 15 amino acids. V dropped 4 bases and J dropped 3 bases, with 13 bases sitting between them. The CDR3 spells CASSSGTLINQPQHF. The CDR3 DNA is TGTGCCAGCAGCTCTGGGACACTAATCAATCAGCCCCAGCATTTT. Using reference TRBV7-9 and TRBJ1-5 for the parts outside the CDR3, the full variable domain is DTGVSQNPRHKITKRGQNVTFRCDPISEHNRLYWYRQTLGQGPEFLTYFQNEAQLEKSRLLSDRFSAERPKGSFSTLEIQRTEQGDSAMYLCASSSGTLINQPQHFGDGTRLSIL.

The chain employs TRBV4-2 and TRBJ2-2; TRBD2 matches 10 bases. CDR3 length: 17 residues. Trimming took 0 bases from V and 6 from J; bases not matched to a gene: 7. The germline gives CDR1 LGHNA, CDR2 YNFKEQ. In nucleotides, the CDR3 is TGTGCCAGCAGCCAAGATCTGCCTAGCGGGGGACCCGGGGAGCTGTTTTTT. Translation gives CASSQDLPSGGPGELFF.

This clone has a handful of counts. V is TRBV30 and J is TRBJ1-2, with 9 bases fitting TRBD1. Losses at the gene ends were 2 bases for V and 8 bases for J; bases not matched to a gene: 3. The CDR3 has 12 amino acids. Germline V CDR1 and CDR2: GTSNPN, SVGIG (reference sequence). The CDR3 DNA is TGTGCCTGGAGTACAGGGGGCAAAGGCTACACCTTC. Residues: CAWSTGGKGYTF.

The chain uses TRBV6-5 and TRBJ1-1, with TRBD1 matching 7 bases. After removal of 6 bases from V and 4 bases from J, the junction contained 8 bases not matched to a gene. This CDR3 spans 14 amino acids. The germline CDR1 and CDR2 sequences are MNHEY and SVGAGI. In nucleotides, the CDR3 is TGTGCCAGCAGCCTCCCGGGACAGATCACTGAAGCTTTCTTT. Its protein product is CASSLPGQITEAFF.

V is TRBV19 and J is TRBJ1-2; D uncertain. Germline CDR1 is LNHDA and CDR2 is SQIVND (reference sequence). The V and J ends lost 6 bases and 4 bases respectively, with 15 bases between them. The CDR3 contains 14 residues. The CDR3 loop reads CASRPPGRSYGYTF. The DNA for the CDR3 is TGTGCCAGTAGGCCCCCCGGCAGGTCCTATGGCTACACCTTC.

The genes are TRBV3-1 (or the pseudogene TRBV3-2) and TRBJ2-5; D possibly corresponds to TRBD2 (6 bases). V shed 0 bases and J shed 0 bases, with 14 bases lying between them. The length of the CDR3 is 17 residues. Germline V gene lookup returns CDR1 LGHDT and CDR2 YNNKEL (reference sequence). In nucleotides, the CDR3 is TGTGCCAGCAGCCAAGATCTTGCAGGGAGGTACCAAGAGACCCAGTACTTC. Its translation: CASSQDLAGRYQETQYF.

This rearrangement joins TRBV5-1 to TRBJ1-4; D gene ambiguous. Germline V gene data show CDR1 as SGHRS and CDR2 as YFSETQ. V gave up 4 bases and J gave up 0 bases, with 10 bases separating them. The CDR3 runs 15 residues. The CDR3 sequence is CASSLGAATNEKLFF. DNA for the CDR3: TGCGCCAGCAGCCTGGGCGCCGCAACTAATGAAAAACTGTTTTTT.

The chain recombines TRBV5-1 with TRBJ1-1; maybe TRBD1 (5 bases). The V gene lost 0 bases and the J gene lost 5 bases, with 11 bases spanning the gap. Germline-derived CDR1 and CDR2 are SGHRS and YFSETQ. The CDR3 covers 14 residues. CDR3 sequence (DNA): TGCGCCAGCAGCTTGGCAGGGACTGGGACTGAAGCTTTCTTT. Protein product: CASSLAGTGTEAFF.